The rows below give T cell receptor beta chains drawn from one sample of a study of T cells in Graves' hyperthyroidism and ophthalmopathy. TCRdb ran MiXCR on the multiplex PCR reads and lists one entry per CDR3 protein. Found here are 480,000 or so distinct CDR3 sequences, 35% to 50% of them singletons; the top ten hold around 47%. The sample taken for sequencing was peripheral blood or thyroid tissue (not recorded which). Receptors were obtained from an adult woman with Graves' disease, either hyperthyroidism or ophthalmopathy (not recorded which). The CDR3 runs from the conserved cysteine through the conserved F or W. A D gene is named only where the DNA matches it firmly. Clone size is not always given. Where it is, it says once, few, many or a class for expanded clones.

13 | TRBJ1-1 | many | TRBV29-1 | - | TGCAGCGTTGTGGCCATTGTGAACACTGAAGCTTTCTTT | CSVVAIVNTEAFF
15 | TRBJ2-5 | - | TRBV9 | TRBD1 | TGTGCCAGCAGCGCGCCAGGGGGCATAGAAGAGACCCAGTACTTC | CASSAPGGIEETQYF
17 | TRBJ1-5 | many | TRBV6-5 | - | TGTGCCAGCAGTTACTCCCGACCACCATCTAGCAATCAGCCCCAGCATTTT | CASSYSRPPSSNQPQHF
14 | TRBJ2-7 | many | TRBV15 | - | TGTGCCACCAGCAGAGATCTAAAAGGGTACGAGCAGTACTTC | CATSRDLKGYEQYF
14 | TRBJ2-5 | many | TRBV20-1 | TRBD2 | TGCAGTGCTAGAGGGACTAGCGGGCAAGAGACCCAGTACTTC | CSARGTSGQETQYF
14 | TRBJ1-2 | many | TRBV7-2 | - | TGTGCCAGCAGCTTAGGGCCGGAGCTCTATGGCTACACCTTC | CASSLGPELYGYTF
13 | TRBJ1-6 | many | TRBV6-1 | - | TGTGCCAGCACTACGCAGTCAAATTCACCCCTCCACTTT | CASTTQSNSPLHF
15 | TRBJ1-1 | few | TRBV7-2 | TRBD1 | TGTGCCAGCAGCTTAGGGGGACAGGGGTACACTGAAGCTTTCTTT | CASSLGGQGYTEAFF
15 | TRBJ1-6 | - | TRBV10-2 | - | TGCGCCAGCGGTGAAGACAGGCCTGGCTGGTCACCCCTCCACTTT | CASGEDRPGWSPLHF
14 | TRBJ1-5 | - | TRBV10-3 | TRBD1 | TGTGCCATCAGTAAGACAGGGAGCAATCAGCCCCAGCATTTT | CAISKTGSNQPQHF
14 | TRBJ1-2 | many | TRBV10-3 | - | TGTGCCACCCTAACCATCCCTAACTACTATGGCTACACCTTC | CATLTIPNYYGYTF
14 | TRBJ1-5 | many | TRBV12-3/TRBV12-4 | TRBD1 | TGTGCCAGCAGGGGACAGGGAGACAATCAGCCCCAGCATTTT | CASRGQGDNQPQHF
15 | TRBJ2-5 | once | TRBV10-3 | - | TGTGCCATCAGCCGCGGGGCTAGCGCGAAAGAGACCCAGTACTTC | CAISRGASAKETQYF
14 | TRBJ1-6 | many | TRBV7-8 | - | TGTGCCAGCAGCGGACGGGACTATAATTCACCCCTCCACTTT | CASSGRDYNSPLHF
14 | TRBJ2-6 | many | TRBV20-1 | - | TGCAGTGCCAGGAGGATCTCTGGGGCCAACGTCCTGACTTTC | CSARRISGANVLTF
13 | TRBJ1-2 | - | TRBV20-1 | - | TGCAGTGCTAGAGTGTGGGGGTTGGCTGGCTACACCTTC | CSARVWGLAGYTF
10 | TRBJ2-5 | - | TRBV29-1 | - | TGCAGCTTAGGGTCGGAGACCCAGTACTTC | CSLGSETQYF
14 | TRBJ1-4 | many | TRBV20-1 | - | TGCAGTGCTAGATTTGACGGACGTAATGAAAAACTGTTTTTT | CSARFDGRNEKLFF
13 | TRBJ1-1 | many | TRBV9 | - | TGTGCCAGCAGGGGGGGTAGGGTCCCCGAAGCTTTCTTT | CASRGGRVPEAFF
16 | TRBJ2-2 | - | TRBV10-3 | TRBD2 | TGTGCCAGCAGCCGAAGCGGGGGGGGGAACACCGGGGAGCTGTTTTTT | CASSRSGGGNTGELFF
15 | TRBJ2-7 | - | TRBV29-1 | TRBD2 | TGCAGCGCGTCACTAGCCGGGACTAGTCCCTACGAGCAGTACTTC | CSASLAGTSPYEQYF
14 | TRBJ1-6 | many | TRBV10-3 | TRBD1 | TGTGCCTCGGGGACAGTCCCCAAGGGCTCACCCCTCCACTTT | CASGTVPKGSPLHF
12 | TRBJ1-5 | many | TRBV20-1 | - | TGCAGTGCTAGGGGGGGACGTCAGCCCCAGCATTTT | CSARGGRQPQHF
11 | TRBJ2-7 | many | TRBV29-1 | TRBD1 | TGCAGCGTTGGGACAGGGGGCGAGCAGTACTTC | CSVGTGGEQYF
17 | TRBJ1-2 | many | TRBV10-3 | - | TGTGCCATCAGTCCGATGGGGGAGGTCAGGGGAAGCTATGGCTACACCTTC | CAISPMGEVRGSYGYTF
16 | TRBJ2-6 | - | TRBV10-3 | TRBD1 | TGTGCCAGCAGACCGGACAGGGGTACAGGGGCCAACGTCCTGACTTTC | CASRPDRGTGANVLTF
13 | TRBJ2-6 | - | TRBV29-1 | TRBD2 | TGCAGCGCCGGGAGGGCCGGGGCCAACGTCCTGACTTTC | CSAGRAGANVLTF
17 | TRBJ1-6 | few | TRBV19 | TRBD1 | TGTGCCAGTAGTAATATCCCCTTGACAGGGGCGGAATCACCCCTCCACTTT | CASSNIPLTGAESPLHF
16 | TRBJ2-2 | many | TRBV14 | - | TGTGCCAGCAGCCAAGTGGGAGGCTTTAACACCGGGGAGCTGTTTTTT | CASSQVGGFNTGELFF
13 | TRBJ1-1 | - | TRBV29-1 | - | TGCAGCGTTGAAGATCTGGTCAGGGCGGAAGCTTTCTTT | CSVEDLVRAEAFF
15 | TRBJ2-6 | many | TRBV7-9 | - | TGTGCCAGCAGCTTAGTAGGGTTGGGGGCCAACGTCCTGACTTTC | CASSLVGLGANVLTF
13 | TRBJ1-4 | - | TRBV20-1 | - | TGCAGTGCTACACCTGCAACTAATGAAAAACTGTTTTTT | CSATPATNEKLFF
15 | TRBJ1-1 | - | TRBV3-1 | TRBD1 | TGTGCCAGCGGGAGGGACAGCCAAATGAACACTGAAGCTTTCTTT | CASGRDSQMNTEAFF
13 | TRBJ1-1 | many | TRBV6-5 | - | TGTGCCAGCAGTTCGCCCTCAGGGGCTGAGGCTTTCTTT | CASSSPSGAEAFF
13 | TRBJ2-7 | - | TRBV7-3 | - | TGTGCCTGGAGCGCCGGGACCAAGGACGAGCAGTACTTC | CAWSAGTKDEQYF
13 | TRBJ2-6 | many | TRBV15 | - | TGTGCCACCAGCACCTCCGGGGCCAACGTCCTGACTTTC | CATSTSGANVLTF
15 | TRBJ1-6 | - | TRBV7-9 | TRBD1 | TGTGCCAGCAGCACACGACAGGGGGCGAATTCACCCCTCCACTTT | CASSTRQGANSPLHF
14 | TRBJ1-3 | once | TRBV6-1 | - | TGTGCCAGCAGTCCAACAGATAAAGGAAACACCATATATTTT | CASSPTDKGNTIYF
14 | TRBJ1-3 | - | TRBV25-1 | - | TGTGCCAGCGCCGGCTCGGGGATTGGAAACACCATATATTTT | CASAGSGIGNTIYF
15 | TRBJ1-5 | - | TRBV5-8 | TRBD1 | TGTGCCAGCACCCCACGACAGGGGGCAGGTCAGCCCCAGCATTTT | CASTPRQGAGQPQHF
16 | TRBJ1-5 | many | TRBV4-1 | TRBD1 | TGCGCCAGCAGCCAAGATTGGACAGGGGGCAATCAGCCCCAGCATTTT | CASSQDWTGGNQPQHF
11 | TRBJ1-1 | few | TRBV11-2 | - | TGTGCCAACACCAGACACACTGAAGCTTTCTTT | CANTRHTEAFF
18 | TRBJ2-6 | - | TRBV25-1 | TRBD1 | TGTGCCAGCTCACCACAACAGGGGAGTCGCTCTGGGGCCAACGTCCTGACTTTC | CASSPQQGSRSGANVLTF
11 | TRBJ1-2 | many | TRBV20-1 | - | TGCAGTGCTAGTGAGGATGGTGGCTACACCTTC | CSASEDGGYTF
16 | TRBJ1-5 | few | TRBV6-6 | - | TGTGCCAGCAGTTCAAGGGCAGACTATAGCAATCAGCCCCAGCATTTT | CASSSRADYSNQPQHF
14 | TRBJ2-7 | - | TRBV9 | - | TGTGCCAGCAGCGTCGCGTCTTATGGGTACGAGCAGTACTTC | CASSVASYGYEQYF
14 | TRBJ2-7 | - | TRBV2 | - | TGTGCCAGCAGCAGAGACAGGAGCTCCTACGAGCAGTACTTC | CASSRDRSSYEQYF